This entry is about one T cell receptor beta chain. These data belong to a study of control samples from healthy donors and cancer patients. Germline V gene data show CDR1 as MNHEY and CDR2 as SMNVEV (reference sequence). CDR3 length equals 14 residues. The ends lost 6 bases at V and 4 bases at J; junction bases unmatched: 6. TCRdb's copy holds only in-frame clones and misses some; the assay was immunoSEQ multiplex PCR. The sample lists some 74,000 clones, 94% occurring once. The TCR was taken from a woman aged 25 to 39 in good health. The sample taken for sequencing was blood. The genes are TRBV27 and TRBJ1-2, with 9 positions matching TRBD1. CDR3 DNA: TGTGCCAGCAGACTCACGGGACAGGGCTATGGCTACACCTTC. Translating it yields CASRLTGQGYGYTF.